The 32 T cell receptor beta chains in this list originate from one sample, sequenced in a study of post-analysis software for immune sequencing data. Study-level results: TRBV segments more frequent in patients than in controls numbered roughly 5 and included TRBV5-6, TRBV5-1 and TRBV20-1.

Unique molecular identifiers featured in each of the TCR beta cDNA libraries. TCRdb used MiXCR to reprocess the PCR reads, holding one entry per CDR3 protein. The sample consists of about 540,000 distinct CDR3 sequences, around a third of them appearing once. These receptors lack a known antigen. Sequencing was performed on blood. The receptors were gathered from a girl aged 2-17 years with multiple sclerosis.

This clonotype was observed a handful of times. The rearrangement joins TRBV7-9 to TRBJ2-5; weak D call: TRBD1 (5 bases). The CDR3 is 17 residues long. Trimming stripped 4 bases from V and 4 bases from J, with 22 bases between. The germline CDR1 and CDR2 sequences are SEHNR and FQNEAQ (reference sequence). The DNA for the CDR3 is TGTGCCAGCAGCTCCACCTCGACAGATTTCACGTCAGAGACCCAGTACTTC. Amino acid sequence: CASSSTSTDFTSETQYF.

This clonotype showed up just a few times. This rearrangement joins TRBV6-5 to TRBJ2-6; D possibly corresponds to TRBD2 (6 bases). Trimming left V 7 bases short and J 3 bases short, with 10 bases between. The CDR3 contains 14 residues. Germline-derived CDR1 and CDR2 are MNHEY and SVGAGI. CDR3 in DNA: TGTGCCAGCACCCCCGGGGGTGGGGCCAACGTCCTGACTTTC. Residues: CASTPGGGANVLTF.

The DNA for the CDR3 is TGTGCCAGCAGTTTCCAGGGAGCTCAGCCCCAGCATTTT. It specifies CASSFQGAQPQHF. The chain carries TRBV12-3 or TRBV12-4 and TRBJ1-5; D may be TRBD1 (5 bases). The CDR3 is made up of 13 amino acids. Trimming removed 3 bases at V and 6 bases at J, with 9 bases between.

Many counts were recorded for this clonotype. The rearrangement links TRBV2 to TRBJ1-2, with D maybe TRBD1 (5 bases). The CDR3 length is 14 residues. Germline V lookup: CDR1 SNHLY, CDR2 FYNNEI. Trimming removed 6 bases at V and 4 bases at J, with 15 bases between. The DNA for the CDR3 is TGTGCCAGCAGACGTAGCAGGGAATTCTATGGCTACACCTTC. This gives the protein CASRRSREFYGYTF.

The sample holds a few counts of this clonotype. This chain links TRBV29-1 with TRBJ1-1; unclear D gene. CDR1 and CDR2 (germline): SQVTM, ANQGSEA. V shed 7 bases and J shed 1 base, with 10 bases lying between them. The CDR3 spans 12 residues. The CDR3 loop reads CSDLGGNTEAFF. CDR3 DNA: TGCAGCGATCTAGGCGGGAACACTGAAGCTTTCTTT.

This chain links TRBV6-5 with TRBJ2-7; D not resolved. Germline assignment: CDR1 MNHEY and CDR2 SVGAGI. Deletions cut 6 bases from V and 4 bases from J, with 16 bases between. The CDR3 has 14 amino acids. CDR3 in DNA: TGTGCCAGCAGGGGGTCTCCAACTCAATACGAGCAGTACTTC. This codes for CASRGSPTQYEQYF.

The chain recombines TRBV5-6 with TRBJ2-1; perhaps TRBD2 as D (7 bases). The CDR3 covers 17 residues. Per germline, CDR1 SGHDT and CDR2 YYEEEE. V lost 0 bases and J 1 base, leaving 14 bases between the germline ends. CDR3 sequence (DNA): TGTGCCAGCAGCTTGGCCGTCGGGGGGCGGTCCTACAATGAGCAGTTCTTC. This codes for CASSLAVGGRSYNEQFF.

The V gene is TRBV4-1, the J gene TRBJ2-1; the D gene is possibly TRBD1 (6 bases). V was pared by 2 bases and J by 7 bases, with 9 bases between. Germline assignment: CDR1 MGHRA and CDR2 YSYEKL. The CDR3 loop spans 13 amino acids. Here the CDR3 reads CASSQPRGNEQFF. For the CDR3, the DNA is TGCGCCAGCAGCCAACCTAGGGGGAATGAGCAGTTCTTC.

The CDR3 DNA sequence: TGTGCCACCAGCAGAGGTCTACGGGGGAGCACAGATACGCAGTATTTT. This codes for CATSRGLRGSTDTQYF. This chain links TRBV15 with TRBJ2-3; a possible D gene is TRBD2 (6 bases). Trimming cost V 1 base and J 0 bases, with 11 bases left between them. Germline V gene sequence: CDR1 LNHNV, CDR2 YYDKDF (reference sequence). The CDR3 has 16 residues.

The V call is TRBV29-1, the J call TRBJ2-2; no clear D gene. Germline lookup yields CDR1 SQVTM and CDR2 ANQGSEA. The germline V and J ends were trimmed by 6 bases and 7 bases, with 9 bases remaining between them. The length of the CDR3 is 11 residues. As DNA, the CDR3 is TGCAGCGTCGTACTTCACGGGGAGCTGTTTTTT. This encodes CSVVLHGELFF.

V is TRBV20-1 and J is TRBJ2-3; D call uncertain. V lost 3 bases, J lost 3 bases, and 16 bases lay in between. Per the germline V gene, CDR1 is DFQATT and CDR2 is SNEGSKA (reference sequence). CDR3 size: 15 residues. CDR3 sequence (DNA): TGCAGTGCTAGGCCGGCTTCCCTGGGGACAGATACGCAGTATTTT. It yields the protein CSARPASLGTDTQYF.

Comments on this clonotype: At one of its ends the junction is not consistent with the germline gene, which may arise from a read error. The V call is TRBV18, the J call TRBJ1-2; TRBD1 might be the D (5 bases). The CDR3 is 16 residues long. Germline V gene lookup returns CDR1 KGHSH and CDR2 LQKENI. The CDR3 protein is CASLPPPGRYGYGYTF. Written as DNA, the CDR3 is TGTGCCAGCTTACCACCGCCAGGGAGGTATGGCTATGGCTACACCTTC.

This clonotype was counted only a few times. CDR3 sequence: CASSYAPGQGSQGYGYTF. DNA for the CDR3: TGTGCCAGCAGTTACGCTCCGGGACAGGGGAGCCAAGGCTATGGCTACACCTTC. The chain combines TRBV6-5 with TRBJ1-2; 10 bases are shared with TRBD1. The CDR3 has 18 amino acids. After removal of 2 bases from V and 4 bases from J, the junction contained 13 bases not matched to a gene. Per the germline V gene, CDR1 is MNHEY and CDR2 is SVGAGI.

For this clonotype: At one boundary the junction diverges from the germline segment, which might be a read error. The genes are TRBV5-1 and TRBJ2-7; D possibly matches TRBD1 or TRBD2 (5 bases each). This CDR3 comprises 13 residues. Germline values: CDR1 SGHRS, CDR2 YFSETQ. CDR3 region: CGSKKTGANEQYF. CDR3 in DNA: TGCGGCAGCAAAAAAACCGGGGCAAACGAGCAGTACTTC.

The chain joins TRBV9 to TRBJ1-2, with 9 bases lining up with TRBD1. The trim removed 0 bases at V and 4 bases at J, leaving 7 bases unmatched. The CDR3 totals 16 residues. Germline V gene data show CDR1 as SGDLS and CDR2 as YYNGEE. This chain's CDR3 is CASSVAPGTGSYGYTF. CDR3 nucleotides: TGTGCCAGCAGCGTAGCCCCCGGGACAGGGAGCTATGGCTACACCTTC.

V usage is TRBV7-2 and J usage is TRBJ1-2, with 9 nucleotides matching TRBD1. CDR3 length: 14 residues. CDR1 and CDR2 from the germline V gene are SGHTA and FQGNSA. V dropped 5 bases and J dropped 8; count of bases not matched to a gene: 9. The CDR3 region has the DNA TGTGCCAGCAGCCGAAGGGACAGGGCCCCCGGCTACACCTTC. It codes for CASSRRDRAPGYTF.

This clonotype occurred once. The chain links TRBV19 to TRBJ1-5, with a possible D match to TRBD1 (5 bases). The CDR3 consists of 15 residues. Trimming removed 1 base at V and 5 bases at J, with 12 bases between. Germline V gene data show CDR1 as LNHDA and CDR2 as SQIVND (reference sequence). The DNA for the CDR3 is TGTGCCAGTAGTATAGTGCGAGGAGGGGATCAGCCCCAGCATTTT. Its protein is CASSIVRGGDQPQHF. The variable domain in full, with the rest retrieved from reference TRBV19 and TRBJ1-5, is DGGITQSPKYLFRKEGQNVTLSCEQNLNHDAMYWYRQDPGQGLRLIYYSQIVNDFQKGDIAEGYSVSREKKESFPLTVTSAQKNPTAFYLCASSIVRGGDQPQHFGDGTRLSIL.

This clonotype was counted a few times. The chain employs TRBV7-9 and TRBJ1-4; 7 bases are shared with TRBD1. This CDR3 region has 15 residues. CDR1 SEHNR and CDR2 FQNEAQ come from the germline V gene (reference sequence). V was pared by 4 bases and J by 7 bases, with 9 bases of the junction left unmatched. For the CDR3, the DNA is TGTGCCAGCAGCTCCGAACAGGGGAGGGGTGAAAAACTGTTTTTT. It codes for CASSSEQGRGEKLFF.

This clonotype was observed a few times. V is TRBV18 and J is TRBJ1-2; tentatively, D is TRBD1 (5 bases). Between the trimmed V and J ends, which lost 4 bases and 4 bases, there was a span of 13 bases. This CDR3 is 14 amino acids long. Germline V gives CDR1 KGHSH, CDR2 LQKENI. The CDR3 coding sequence is TGTGCCAGCTCACAAGCCAGGGAGAGCTATGGCTACACCTTC. It yields the protein CASSQARESYGYTF.

V usage is TRBV5-1 and J usage is TRBJ2-1; possibly TRBD1 for D (6 bases). The V end was cut by 8 bases, the J end by 10 bases, with 28 bases between. The V gene's germline CDR1 is SGHRS and CDR2 YFSETQ. The CDR3 is 16 amino acids. CDR3 DNA: TGCGCCAGGAGCCGTCGGTGGGACACGGGTAATTGGGAGCAGTTCTTC. Encoded protein: CARSRRWDTGNWEQFF.

The V call is TRBV5-6, the J call TRBJ2-5; perhaps D is TRBD1 or TRBD2 (6 bases each). This CDR3 is built from 17 residues. From germline, CDR1 is SGHDT and CDR2 YYEEEE. V lost 3 bases and J lost 2, with 20 bases in between. CDR3 loop: CASSYGYGGPLQETQYF. The CDR3 DNA follows: TGTGCCAGCAGCTACGGCTACGGGGGCCCACTGCAAGAGACCCAGTACTTC. Filled out from reference TRBV5-6 and TRBJ2-5, the complete variable domain reads DAGVTQSPTHLIKTRGQQVTLRCSPKSGHDTVSWYQQALGQGPQFIFQYYEEEERQRGNFPDRFSGHQFPNYSSELNVNALLLGDSALYLCASSYGYGGPLQETQYFGPGTRLLVL.

The chain links TRBV18 to TRBJ2-4, with 10 bases fitting TRBD1. The CDR3 has 18 amino acids. V was pared by 3 bases and J by 8 bases, with 16 bases of the junction left unmatched. CDR1 and CDR2 (germline): KGHSH, LQKENI. CDR3 DNA: TGTGCCAGCTCACCCCTCACTCCGGGACAGGGGATTCTTGACATTCAGTACTTC. Translation: CASSPLTPGQGILDIQYF.

This chain connects TRBV7-6 to TRBJ2-5; 12 bases line up with TRBD2. The CDR3 runs to 17 residues. The J segment lost 5 bases and the V segment lost 3 bases, leaving 10 bases of the junction unmatched. Germline lookup yields CDR1 SGHVS and CDR2 FNYEAQ. As DNA, the CDR3 is TGTGCCAGCAGCTTTCCCCCTCTAGCGGGGGGGCAGGAGACCCAGTACTTC. As protein: CASSFPPLAGGQETQYF. Drawing the rest from reference TRBV7-6 and TRBJ2-5, the complete variable domain is GAGVSQSPRYKVTKRGQDVALRCDPISGHVSLYWYRQALGQGPEFLTYFNYEAQQDKSGLPNDRFSAERPEGSISTLTIQRTEQRDSAMYRCASSFPPLAGGQETQYFGPGTRLLVL.

The V call is TRBV7-3, the J call TRBJ2-6, with D perhaps TRBD1 (6 bases). The CDR3 is 15 residues long. CDR1 is SGHTA and CDR2 is FQGTGA in the germline V gene. Trimming left V 7 bases short and J 0 bases short, with 10 bases between. CDR3 protein: CASTAQGSGANVLTF. Written as DNA, the CDR3 is TGTGCCAGCACCGCACAGGGCTCTGGGGCCAACGTCCTGACTTTC.

This clonotype was counted only a few times. The V gene is TRBV7-6, the J gene TRBJ2-5; 8 bases line up with TRBD1. Trimming took 5 bases from V and 1 from J; bases not matched to a gene: 6. Per germline, CDR1 SGHVS and CDR2 FNYEAQ. The CDR3 is 15 residues long. Here the CDR3 reads CASSRTGIFQETQYF. Here the CDR3 DNA reads TGTGCCAGCAGCCGGACAGGGATTTTCCAAGAGACCCAGTACTTC. Full variable domain (missing parts from reference TRBV7-6 and TRBJ2-5): GAGVSQSPRYKVTKRGQDVALRCDPISGHVSLYWYRQALGQGPEFLTYFNYEAQQDKSGLPNDRFSAERPEGSISTLTIQRTEQRDSAMYRCASSRTGIFQETQYFGPGTRLLVL.

The chain uses TRBV29-1 and TRBJ2-7; the match to TRBD2 covers 11 bases. Trimming removed 3 bases from V and 7 bases from J; junction bases left unmatched: 11. This CDR3 is built from 15 residues. Looked up from germline, CDR1 is SQVTM and CDR2 is ANQGSEA. CDR3 loop: CSVEGGLADYNEQYF. The CDR3 DNA follows: TGCAGCGTTGAGGGGGGACTAGCGGACTACAATGAGCAGTACTTC.

V and J are TRBV20-1 and TRBJ2-7, with D possibly matching TRBD1 (5 bases). Trimming stripped 6 bases from V and 0 bases from J, with 15 bases between. The CDR3 totals 14 residues. Germline assignment: CDR1 DFQATT and CDR2 SNEGSKA (reference sequence). The DNA for the CDR3 is TGCAGTGCCCTCAAGGGGTTAGCCTCCTACGAGCAGTACTTC. It specifies CSALKGLASYEQYF.

This clonotype was recorded only once. This chain uses TRBV6-5 with TRBJ2-6; D remains ambiguous. Germline CDR1 reads MNHEY; CDR2 reads SVGAGI. Trimming cost V 6 bases and J 5 bases, with 2 bases left between them. This CDR3 is built from 11 residues. CDR3 sequence (DNA): TGTGCCAGCAGACGGGCCAACGTCCTGACTTTC. Protein sequence: CASRRANVLTF.

The V and J genes are TRBV6-5 and TRBJ1-4; D might be TRBD1 (5 bases). Between the trimmed V and J ends, which lost 2 bases and 8 bases, there was a span of 12 bases. The CDR3 spans 14 residues. Germline V gives CDR1 MNHEY, CDR2 SVGAGI. In nucleotides, the CDR3 is TGTGCCAGCAGTTACGTCCAGGGTAACGAAAAACTGTTTTTT. Translated, it gives CASSYVQGNEKLFF.

With respect to this clonotype: At one end, the junction sequence differs from germline, possibly due to a read error. The gene calls are TRBV7-9 and TRBJ1-4; possibly TRBD1 for D (5 bases). The CDR3 contains 15 residues. Germline V gene lookup returns CDR1 SEHNR and CDR2 FQNEAQ (reference sequence). Here the CDR3 DNA reads TGTGCCAGCAGCATAATCAGGGCGGCTAATGAAAAACGGTTTTTT. It specifies CASSIIRAANEKRFF.

The rearrangement links TRBV28 to TRBJ1-1, with TRBD1 matching 7 bases. J lost 10 bases, V lost 3 bases, and 8 bases had no gene match. The germline gives CDR1 MDHEN, CDR2 SYDVKM. This CDR3 region has 13 residues. The CDR3, as DNA: TGTGCCAGCAGTTTGGCGACAGGGTCAGGAGCTTTCTTT. Translating gives CASSLATGSGAFF. Based on the CDR3 plus reference TRBV28 and TRBJ1-1, the full variable domain is DVKVTQSSRYLVKRTGEKVFLECVQDMDHENMFWYRQDPGLGLRLIYFSYDVKMKEKGDIPEGYSVSREKKERFSLILESASTNQTSMYLCASSLATGSGAFFGQGTRLTVV.

A note on this clonotype: This may come from a read error, since a much larger clone is one base off. The CDR3 here is CSVSSSSSGFSDTQYF. The CDR3 DNA sequence: TGCAGCGTTTCTTCTAGTTCATCGGGGTTTTCAGATACGCAGTATTTT. This sequence joins TRBV29-1 and TRBJ2-3; D perhaps matches TRBD2 (5 bases). Deletions cut 5 bases from V and 4 bases from J, with 22 bases between. This CDR3 spans 16 amino acids. Germline-derived CDR1 and CDR2 are SQVTM and ANQGSEA.